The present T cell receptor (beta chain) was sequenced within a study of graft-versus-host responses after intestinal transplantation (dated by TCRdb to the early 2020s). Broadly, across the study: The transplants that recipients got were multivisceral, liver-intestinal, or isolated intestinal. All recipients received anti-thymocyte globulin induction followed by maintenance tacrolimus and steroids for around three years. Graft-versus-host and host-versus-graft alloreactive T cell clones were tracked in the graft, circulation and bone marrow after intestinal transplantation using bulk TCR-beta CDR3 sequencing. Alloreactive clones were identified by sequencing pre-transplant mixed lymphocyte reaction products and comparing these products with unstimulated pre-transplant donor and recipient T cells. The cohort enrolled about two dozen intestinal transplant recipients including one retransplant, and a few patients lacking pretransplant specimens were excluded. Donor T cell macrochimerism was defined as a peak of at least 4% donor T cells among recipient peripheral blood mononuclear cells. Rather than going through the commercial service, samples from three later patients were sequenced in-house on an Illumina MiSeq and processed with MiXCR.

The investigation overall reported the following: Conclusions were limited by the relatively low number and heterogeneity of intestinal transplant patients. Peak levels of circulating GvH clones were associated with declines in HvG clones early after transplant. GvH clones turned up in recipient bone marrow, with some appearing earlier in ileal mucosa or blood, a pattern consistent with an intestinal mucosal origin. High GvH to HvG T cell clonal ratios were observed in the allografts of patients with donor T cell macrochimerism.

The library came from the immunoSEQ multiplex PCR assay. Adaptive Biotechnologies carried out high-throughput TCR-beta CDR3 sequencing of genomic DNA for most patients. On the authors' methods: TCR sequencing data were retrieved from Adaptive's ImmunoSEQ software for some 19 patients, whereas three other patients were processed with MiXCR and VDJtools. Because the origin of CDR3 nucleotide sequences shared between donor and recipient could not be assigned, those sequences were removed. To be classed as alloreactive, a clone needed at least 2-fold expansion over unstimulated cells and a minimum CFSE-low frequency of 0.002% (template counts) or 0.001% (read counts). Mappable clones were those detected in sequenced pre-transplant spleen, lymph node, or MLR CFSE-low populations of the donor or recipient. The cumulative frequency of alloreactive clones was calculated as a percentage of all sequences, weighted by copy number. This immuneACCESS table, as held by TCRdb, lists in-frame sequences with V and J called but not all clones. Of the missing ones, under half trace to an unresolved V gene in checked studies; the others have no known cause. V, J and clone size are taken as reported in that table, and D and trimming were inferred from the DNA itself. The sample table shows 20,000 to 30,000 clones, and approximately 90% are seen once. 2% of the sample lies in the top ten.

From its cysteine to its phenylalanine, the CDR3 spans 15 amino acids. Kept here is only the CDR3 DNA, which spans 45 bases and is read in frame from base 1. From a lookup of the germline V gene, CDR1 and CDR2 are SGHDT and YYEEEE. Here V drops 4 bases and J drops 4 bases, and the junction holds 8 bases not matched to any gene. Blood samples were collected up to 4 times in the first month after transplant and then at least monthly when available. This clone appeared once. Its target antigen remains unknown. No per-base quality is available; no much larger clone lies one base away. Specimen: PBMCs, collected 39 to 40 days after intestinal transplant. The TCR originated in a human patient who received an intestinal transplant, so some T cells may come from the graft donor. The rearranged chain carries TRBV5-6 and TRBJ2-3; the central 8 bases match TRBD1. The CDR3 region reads CASSTLGQGADTQYF. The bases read TGTGCCAGCAGCACCCTCGGACAGGGCGCAGATACGCAGTATTTT.